A selection of T cell receptor beta chains follows, all from one sample in a study of blood T cell repertoires in COVID-19. The method was immunoSEQ multiplex PCR; TCRdb's version includes in-frame clones alone and lacks a portion of them. The table has tens of thousands of clones, about 85% seen once; the top ten hold over 8.5%. The sample was peripheral blood. These receptors originate from a human donor in a cohort sampled during active COVID-19. The CDR3 runs from the conserved cysteine through the conserved F or W. Each record gives: clone size, D gene, J gene, V gene, CDR3 protein, CDR3 DNA. A D gene is named only where the DNA matches it firmly. Where a row states a size, it is once, few, many or the class of an expanded clone; other rows omit it.

>NA|NA|TRBJ1-3|TRBV7-8
CASSLGTGNTIYF
TGTGCCAGCAGCCTCGGTACCGGAAACACCATATATTTT
>NA|NA|TRBJ2-5|TRBV30
CACTRGGMSQYF
TGTGCCTGTACGAGGGGGGGAATGTCCCAGTACTTC
>NA|NA|TRBJ1-2|TRBV11-2
CASSLVGAVYGYTF
TGTGCCAGCAGCTTAGTAGGGGCAGTCTATGGCTACACCTTC
>NA|TRBD2|TRBJ2-1|TRBV29-1
CSARLAGVNEQFF
TGCAGCGCACGGTTAGCGGGAGTTAATGAGCAGTTCTTC
>NA|NA|TRBJ1-2|TRBV12-3/TRBV12-4
CASLLSRSYGYTF
TGTGCCAGCCTCTTGTCCAGGTCCTATGGCTACACCTTC
>NA|NA|TRBJ1-3|TRBV7-9
CASSSAGNTIYF
TGTGCCAGCAGCTCCGCTGGAAACACCATATATTTT
>NA|NA|TRBJ2-3|TRBV7-9
CASSYRGDTQYF
TGTGCCAGCAGTTATAGGGGAGATACGCAGTATTTT
>NA|NA|TRBJ1-2|TRBV7-2
CASSRNRDGYTF
TGTGCCAGCAGCCGGAACAGGGATGGCTACACCTTC
>NA|NA|TRBJ1-1|TRBV2
CASNPGLYTEAFF
TGTGCCAGCAACCCGGGATTATACACTGAAGCTTTCTTT
>few|NA|TRBJ2-2|TRBV10-1
CASMGGHANTGELFF
TGCGCCAGCATGGGGGGGCACGCGAACACCGGGGAGCTGTTTTTT